These 19 T cell receptor beta chains were all obtained from the same sample, sequenced in a study of T cell changes during pregnancy in multiple sclerosis (dated by TCRdb to between 2018 and 2020). Library preparation used the immunoSEQ multiplex PCR assay. Drawn from immuneACCESS, this table holds only the in-frame rearrangements with V and J called that TCRdb kept. Clones are partly lost; checked studies trace under half to an unresolved V gene and leave the rest unexplained. The sample table contains tens of thousands of clones; only one count was recorded for about 90% of them. In total, the top ten clones hold over 1% of the sample. This sample comprised peripheral blood, obtained after pregnancy. These receptors were obtained from a female donor in good health, enrolled as a control in a pregnancy study.

The V call is TRBV19, the J call TRBJ1-1, with D tentatively TRBD1 (5 bases). Deletions cut 3 bases from V and 0 bases from J, with 11 bases between. CDR1 and CDR2 (germline): LNHDA, SQIVND (reference sequence). The CDR3 runs 15 residues. The CDR3 nucleotides read TGTGCCAGTAGTATTGGCGCAGGGCTGAACACTGAAGCTTTCTTT. Protein product: CASSIGAGLNTEAFF.

DNA of the CDR3: TGCGCCAGCAGGCAGGACCACAGGGAGCACGTCGGGGAGCTGTTTTTT. This sequence encodes CASRQDHREHVGELFF. This chain links TRBV23-1 with TRBJ2-2, with a possible D match to TRBD1 (6 bases). TRBV23-1 counts as an open reading frame of uncertain function. The CDR3 has 16 residues. V lost 6 bases to trimming and J lost 7 bases, with 21 bases between them.

V and J are TRBV7-5 and TRBJ2-1; no DNA check was done on the table's D call, TRBD2. TRBV7-5 is an annotated pseudogene. This CDR3 is 15 amino acids long. CDR3 nucleotides: TGTGCCAGAAGCGCGGCTAGCGGGAGGGTTTGGGAGCAGTTCTTC. Its translation is CARSAASGRVWEQFF.

The genes are TRBV14 and TRBJ1-3, with D perhaps TRBD1 (5 bases). The CDR3 consists of 16 residues. Trimming removed 4 bases from V and 0 bases from J, with 13 bases in between. Germline V gene lookup returns CDR1 SGHDN and CDR2 FVKESK. The CDR3 sequence: CASSLPGLGSGNTIYF. In DNA form, the CDR3 reads TGTGCCAGCAGCCTTCCGGGACTGGGCTCTGGAAACACCATATATTTT.

This clone was seen a single time. The chain uses TRBV25-1 and TRBJ2-2; no firm D call. Germline CDR1 and CDR2: MGHDK and SYGVNS. Trimming stripped 6 bases from V and 2 bases from J, with 7 bases between. The CDR3 extends over 13 amino acids. CDR3 DNA sequence: TGTGCCAGCAGACATGTCAACACCGGGGAGCTGTTTTTT. This translates into CASRHVNTGELFF.

A note on this clone: Germline is not matched at one junction end, which may reflect a read error. The chain joins TRBV2 to TRBJ2-4; 8 nucleotides line up with TRBD1. Germline CDR1 and CDR2: SNHLY and FYNNEI. The CDR3 length is 12 residues. CDR3 in amino acids: CASSEAQGAKNF. Here the CDR3 DNA reads TGTGCCAGCAGTGAAGCGCAGGGGGCTAAGAACTTC.

The CDR3 nucleotides read TGTGCCATCAACCCAGGGGTGGGCACTGAAGCTTTCTTT. Its protein is CAINPGVGTEAFF. The rearrangement joins TRBV10-3 to TRBJ1-1; D is perhaps TRBD1 (6 bases). Germline V lookup: CDR1 ENHRY, CDR2 SYGVKD. V was shortened by 7 bases and J by 4 bases, with 13 bases between the two germline ends. CDR3 length: 13 residues.

This chain connects TRBV4-2 to TRBJ2-1; TRBD2 agrees at 10 bases. V gave up 0 bases and J gave up 8 bases; unmatched junction bases: 10. The CDR3 length is 17 residues. The germline gives CDR1 LGHNA, CDR2 YNFKEQ. Here the CDR3 reads CASSQEPWASGGYEQFF. CDR3 DNA sequence: TGTGCCAGCAGCCAAGAACCCTGGGCTAGCGGGGGCTATGAGCAGTTCTTC.

V and J are TRBV27 and TRBJ1-2; 7 bases match TRBD1. Trimming took 1 base from V and 4 from J; bases not matched to a gene: 3. Germline CDR1 reads MNHEY; CDR2 reads SMNVEV (reference sequence). This CDR3 has 14 amino acids. CDR3 amino acids: CASSLYGTAYGYTF. CDR3 nucleotides: TGTGCCAGCAGTTTATACGGGACAGCCTATGGCTACACCTTC.

The genes are TRBV5-1 and TRBJ2-2; D may be TRBD1 (6 bases). The length of the CDR3 is 14 residues. The ends were cut back, 0 bases at V and 7 bases at J, with 10 bases in the middle. Germline V gene data show CDR1 as SGHRS and CDR2 as YFSETQ. CDR3 in DNA: TGCGCCAGCAGCTTGGGACAGGCGGACGGGGAGCTGTTTTTT. This gives the protein CASSLGQADGELFF.

This chain's CDR3 is CASSLGGRENEQYF. Written as DNA, the CDR3 is TGTGCCAGCAGTTTAGGCGGCAGGGAAAACGAGCAGTACTTC. The chain is built from TRBV28 and TRBJ2-7; a possible D gene is TRBD1 (5 bases). The CDR3 covers 14 residues. Trimming took off 2 bases at V and 5 bases at J, with 13 bases between the two ends. CDR1 is MDHEN, CDR2 SYDVKM, per germline.

This chain links TRBV9 with TRBJ1-1, with 7 positions matching TRBD1. CDR1 is SGDLS and CDR2 is YYNGEE in the germline V gene. The V gene end was trimmed by 4 bases and the J gene end by 6 bases; junction bases not matched to a gene: 18. The CDR3 is 17 residues long. This CDR3 reads CASSHPKSGGAYAEAFF. The CDR3 bases are TGTGCCAGCAGCCATCCTAAATCAGGGGGAGCGTATGCTGAAGCTTTCTTT.

The gene calls are TRBV5-1 and TRBJ1-3, with 9 positions matching TRBD1. The J segment lost 4 bases and the V segment lost 4 bases, leaving 9 bases of the junction unmatched. The CDR3 has 16 amino acids. Germline assignment: CDR1 SGHRS and CDR2 YFSETQ. The CDR3 reads CASSRGQGSTGNTIYF. In DNA, the CDR3 is TGCGCCAGCAGCCGGGGACAGGGCTCAACCGGAAACACCATATATTTT.

The V call is TRBV19, the J call TRBJ2-1; 7 positions agree with TRBD2. The V gene end was trimmed by 1 base and the J gene end by 9 bases; junction bases not matched to a gene: 3. The CDR3 is 13 residues long. CDR1 is LNHDA, CDR2 SQIVND, per germline (reference sequence). The CDR3 reads CASSIVPGGEQFF. Written as DNA, the CDR3 is TGTGCCAGTAGTATAGTCCCGGGGGGTGAGCAGTTCTTC.

This clone was counted a single time. This chain joins TRBV5-4 and TRBJ1-6; 9 bases are a match to TRBD1. Per the germline V gene, CDR1 is SGHNT and CDR2 is YYREEE (reference sequence). V lost 0 bases and J lost 10; bases outside the gene matches: 5. This CDR3 is 15 amino acids long. In DNA, the CDR3 is TGTGCCAGCAGCTTGGCGACAGGGGGGGACTCACCCCTCCACTTT. Amino acid sequence: CASSLATGGDSPLHF.

The gene calls are TRBV4-1 and TRBJ2-1, with a tentative D call TRBD2 (5 bases). Per germline, CDR1 MGHRA and CDR2 YSYEKL. V gave up 6 bases and J gave up 5 bases, with 11 bases separating them. The CDR3 has 13 residues. CDR3 region: CASRRTGDNEQFF. CDR3 nucleotide sequence: TGCGCCAGCAGACGGACTGGAGACAATGAGCAGTTCTTC.

This chain connects TRBV30 to TRBJ2-1; 13 bases map to TRBD2. V shed 5 bases and J 4 bases; nucleotides not matched to a gene: 11. The CDR3 loop spans 17 amino acids. CDR1 and CDR2 from the germline V gene are GTSNPN and SVGIG (reference sequence). The DNA of the CDR3 is TGTGCCTGGGCCGGACTAGCGGGAGTCGACCAGTACAATGAGCAGTTCTTC. Its translation is CAWAGLAGVDQYNEQFF.

The CDR3 DNA follows: TGTGCCAGTAGCCTCCGGGCGGGACAGGGTTGGAATAATTCACCCCTCCACTTT. As protein: CASSLRAGQGWNNSPLHF. The chain combines TRBV19 with TRBJ1-6; 9 bases are shared with TRBD1. CDR1 is LNHDA and CDR2 is SQIVND in the germline V gene (reference sequence). The CDR3 sequence is 18 residues long. V shed 6 bases and J 5 bases; nucleotides not matched to a gene: 14.

V and J are TRBV7-8 and TRBJ2-1, with TRBD2 matching over 9 bases. Germline CDR1 reads SGHVS; CDR2 reads FQNEAQ. The CDR3 has 17 residues. The J segment lost 2 bases and the V segment lost 0 bases, leaving 5 bases of the junction unmatched. The CDR3 loop reads CASSLAVAGVPYNEQFF. The CDR3 region has the DNA TGTGCCAGCAGCTTAGCAGTAGCGGGAGTCCCCTACAATGAGCAGTTCTTC. Drawing the rest from reference TRBV7-8 and TRBJ2-1, the complete variable domain is GAGVSQSPRYKVAKRGQDVALRCDPISGHVSLFWYQQALGQGPEFLTYFQNEAQLDKSGLPSDRFFAERPEGSVSTLKIQRTQQEDSAVYLCASSLAVAGVPYNEQFFGPGTRLTVL.